This T cell receptor beta chain appears in the sequencing data of a study of shared clonotypes between healthy human individuals. Study in general: There were three CD4 naive, three CD4 memory, two CD8 naive and one CD8 memory plates per donor.

Assay execution proceeded at the deep level. TCRdb's copy holds only in-frame clones and misses some; the assay was immunoSEQ multiplex PCR. Found here are fewer than 3 million clones, around 90% of them singletons; the top ten hold 0.3% to 0.45%. This clone appeared a single time. What it recognizes is unknown. Germline V gives CDR1 SGHDN, CDR2 FVKESK. The CDR3 sequence is 16 residues long. V was cut by 4 bases and J by 3 bases, with 17 bases left in between. Study results and caveats: Rarefaction indicated that sorted-subset sequencing remained incomplete although depth was large. Donors were few, which limited the genetic and exposure-history diversity represented.

What was sequenced was naive CD4+ T cells from PBMCs. Subset: CD45RA+ positively selected. This clonotype originated in a man between 18 and 29 years old in good health. Some clones in this sample may be carry-over from other donors' samples. The chain joins TRBV14 to TRBJ2-3; D gene uncertain. CDR3 nucleotide sequence: TGTGCCAGCAGCCGGCTGTTATTAGGTGGTACAGATACGCAGTATTTT. Protein product: CASSRLLLGGTDTQYF. Full variable domain (missing parts from reference TRBV14 and TRBJ2-3): EAGVTQFPSHSVIEKGQTVTLRCDPISGHDNLYWYRRVMGKEIKFLLHFVKESKQDESGMPNNRFLAERTGGTYSTLKVQPAELEDSGVYFCASSRLLLGGTDTQYFGPGTRLTVL.